Listed here is a single T cell receptor (beta chain). Antigen: not known. The data stem from a study of cytomegalovirus exposure and HLA in healthy donors. Points from the study as a whole: Using the classifier, cytomegalovirus status was reportedly diagnosed with high specificity and sensitivity. The TCR clusters that emerged in the first cohort tended, a later analysis found, to co-occur in the approximately 120 validation repertoires. In vitro assays verified that three CMV-associated chains recognized CMV antigens specifically. Among TCR beta chains, those listed as cytomegalovirus-associated numbered over 150.

Some clones are missing from TCRdb's copy, which holds only in-frame ones; the method was immunoSEQ multiplex PCR. This sample has about 180,000 clones, with 85% found just once. CDR3 length equals 15 residues. The germline gives CDR1 SNHLY, CDR2 FYNNEI. Trimming removed 4 bases from V and 6 bases from J, with 16 bases in between. Sequencing used PBMCs. V usage is TRBV2 and J usage is TRBJ2-1; D is undetermined. The source of this sequence is a man younger than 35 in good health and CMV-seropositive. Written as DNA, the CDR3 is TGTGCCAGCAGTGCACGGGTCGCCTCGGGCAATGAGCAGTTCTTC. Amino acids: CASSARVASGNEQFF.